The clone carrying this TCR beta chain was detected only a few times. In the study's own analysis: Reference gene primer amplification yielded estimated nucleated cell counts. The table came from immunoSEQ multiplex PCR; TCRdb's copy has only in-frame clones and leaves some out. That table gives V, J and clone size, and the DNA gave D and trimming. The table shows about 230,000 clones, with roughly 83% occurring only once. These data come from a study of blood T cell repertoires in COVID-19. The material sequenced was peripheral blood. The receptor comes from a man in his forties with acute or convalescent COVID-19.

The chain's CDR3 is CASRGQYYGYTF. CDR3 bases: TGTGCCAGCAGGGGACAGTACTATGGCTACACCTTC. This chain links TRBV6-5 with TRBJ1-2; 7 bases match TRBD1. The germline CDR1 and CDR2 sequences are MNHEY and SVGAGI. The V gene end was trimmed by 6 bases and the J gene end by 3 bases; junction bases not matched to a gene: 1. The CDR3 length is 12 residues.